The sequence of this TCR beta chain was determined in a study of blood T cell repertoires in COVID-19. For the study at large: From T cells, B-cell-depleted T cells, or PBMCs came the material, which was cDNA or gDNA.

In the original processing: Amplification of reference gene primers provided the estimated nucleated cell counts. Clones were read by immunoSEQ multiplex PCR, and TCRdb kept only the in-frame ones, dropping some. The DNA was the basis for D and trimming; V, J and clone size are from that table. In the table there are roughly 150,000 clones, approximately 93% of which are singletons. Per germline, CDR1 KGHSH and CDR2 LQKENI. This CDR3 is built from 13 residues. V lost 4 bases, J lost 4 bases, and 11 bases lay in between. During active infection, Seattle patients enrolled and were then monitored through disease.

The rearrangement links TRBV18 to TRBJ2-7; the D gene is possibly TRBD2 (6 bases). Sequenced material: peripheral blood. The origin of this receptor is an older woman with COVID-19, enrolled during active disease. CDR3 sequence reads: CASSRSGDYEQYF. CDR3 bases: TGTGCCAGCTCACGATCGGGGGATTACGAGCAGTACTTC. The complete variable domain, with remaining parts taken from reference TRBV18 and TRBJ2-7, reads NAGVMQNPRHLVRRRGQEARLRCSPMKGHSHVYWYRQLPEEGLKFMVYLQKENIIDESGMPKERFSAEFPKEGPSILRIQQVVRGDSAAYFCASSRSGDYEQYFGPGTRLTVT.